What follows are 22 T cell receptor beta chains derived from one specimen sequenced in a study of T cells after yellow fever vaccination. Each CDR3 protein is one row after TCRdb ran MiXCR on the 5' RACE reads. The sample includes under 300,000 distinct CDR3 sequences, 6.9% seen only once; the top ten take over 0.65%. Sequences were derived from CD4+ T cells sorted from PBMCs, sampled 15 days after the yellow fever booster vaccination. The receptor set was obtained from a young man who received the YFV17D yellow fever vaccine.

A few counts support this clonotype. In DNA form, the CDR3 reads TGTGCCTGGAGTGTTGGACAGTCCTACGAGCAGTACTTC. This codes for CAWSVGQSYEQYF. This chain links TRBV30 with TRBJ2-7; TRBD1 might be the D (6 bases). Germline loops: CDR1 GTSNPN, CDR2 SVGIG (reference sequence). The CDR3 has 13 amino acids. Trimming removed 0 bases from V and 1 base from J, with 7 bases in between.

The rearrangement joins TRBV18 to TRBJ1-5; no definite D call. There are 13 residues in the CDR3. CDR1 and CDR2 from the germline V gene are KGHSH and LQKENI. Deletions cut 2 bases from V and 7 bases from J, with 9 bases between. Written as DNA, the CDR3 is TGTGCCAGCTCACCAAACAGCGGGCAGCCCCAGCATTTT. It encodes CASSPNSGQPQHF.

The sample holds a few counts of this clonotype. The chain employs TRBV4-2 and TRBJ2-3; TRBD1 matches at 10 bases. CDR1 and CDR2 from the germline V gene are LGHNA and YNFKEQ. J gave up 5 bases and V 0 bases, and 8 bases lay outside the gene matches. The CDR3 runs 17 residues. CDR3: CASSQDPGTGVKDTQYF. The CDR3 coding sequence is TGTGCCAGCAGCCAAGATCCCGGGACAGGGGTGAAAGATACGCAGTATTTT.

V is TRBV6-2 or TRBV6-3 and J is TRBJ2-6; possibly TRBD1 or TRBD2 for D (5 bases each). CDR1 and CDR2 from the germline V gene are MNHEY and SVGEGT. Between the trimmed V and J ends, which lost 0 bases and 0 bases, there was a span of 18 bases. The CDR3 is made up of 20 amino acids. The CDR3, as DNA: TGTGCCAGCAGTTACTCCCGGCAGAGGGGAGTCCACTCTGGGGCCAACGTCCTGACTTTC. Translating gives CASSYSRQRGVHSGANVLTF.

The chain carries TRBV6-1 and TRBJ2-3; TRBD2 aligns across 11 bases. The CDR3 consists of 16 residues. V shed 4 bases, J shed 5 bases, and the junction held 8 bases outside the gene matches. Germline assignment: CDR1 MNHNS and CDR2 SASEGT. CDR3 nucleotide sequence: TGTGCCAGCAGTGCAAACCTAGCGGGAGGTAAAGATACGCAGTATTTT. This translates into CASSANLAGGKDTQYF.

This clonotype was observed many times. The CDR3 end shows no conserved phenylalanine or tryptophan, and so a read error is likely. No DNA is shown, since the ends of the CDR3 on it are uncertain; the CDR3 is the one TCRdb lists. The V call is TRBV29-1, the J call TRBJ2-1; the DNA was not used to check the table's D call, TRBD2. The CDR3 extends over 14 residues, inclusive of both ends. Germline V CDR1 and CDR2: SQVTM, ANQGSEA. CDR3 in amino acids: CSAEGREGPSWHYL.

The chain has TRBV18 and TRBJ2-7; weak D call: TRBD1 (5 bases). Germline V lookup: CDR1 KGHSH, CDR2 LQKENI. There are 15 residues in the CDR3. The V gene lost 3 bases and the J gene lost 2 bases, with 14 bases spanning the gap. CDR3 loop: CASSPDRRPPYEQYF. DNA of the CDR3: TGTGCCAGCTCACCTGACAGACGGCCTCCCTACGAGCAGTACTTC.

This clonotype was counted only a few times. The genes are TRBV20-1 and TRBJ1-1; weak D call: TRBD1 (5 bases). Trimming stripped 0 bases from V and 6 bases from J, with 17 bases between. The V gene's germline CDR1 is DFQATT and CDR2 SNEGSKA (reference sequence). The CDR3 length is 15 residues. The CDR3 region has the DNA TGCAGTGCTAGAGATCCCGGGGCGGGGGTCTCTGAAGCTTTCTTT. It yields the protein CSARDPGAGVSEAFF.

This clonotype was seen at least ten times. The CDR3 sequence is CASRPDRVNTEAFF. In DNA, the CDR3 is TGTGCCAGCAGGCCGGACAGGGTCAACACTGAAGCTTTCTTT. The chain employs TRBV5-5 and TRBJ1-1, with 8 bases identical to TRBD1. The CDR3 is 14 amino acids. The V and J ends lost 5 bases and 2 bases, in that order; junction bases with no gene match: 5. CDR1 is SGHKS and CDR2 is YYEKEE in the germline V gene (reference sequence).

The table lists this clonotype with a few counts. The CDR3 region is CSAFLQSPYEQYF. DNA for the CDR3: TGCAGTGCTTTCCTTCAGTCCCCCTACGAGCAGTACTTC. The chain is built from TRBV20-1 and TRBJ2-7; the D is unclear. Germline CDR1 and CDR2: DFQATT and SNEGSKA (reference sequence). This CDR3 spans 13 amino acids. The germline V and J ends were trimmed by 5 bases and 2 bases, with 13 bases remaining between them.

The table lists this clonotype with many counts. The CDR3 is CSASRPSGRNTGELFF. The CDR3 DNA is TGCAGTGCTAGCAGGCCTAGCGGGAGAAACACCGGGGAGCTGTTTTTT. The V gene is TRBV20-1, the J gene TRBJ2-2; 10 bases align to TRBD2. Germline V CDR1 and CDR2: DFQATT, SNEGSKA (reference sequence). J was trimmed by 2 bases and V by 3 bases; bases with no gene match: 6. CDR3 size: 16 residues.

This clonotype was detected many times. This chain joins TRBV20-1 and TRBJ2-2; D is tentatively TRBD1 or TRBD2 (5 bases each). The V gene lost 3 bases and the J gene lost 2 bases, with 10 bases spanning the gap. Germline V gene sequence: CDR1 DFQATT, CDR2 SNEGSKA (reference sequence). The CDR3 sequence is 14 residues long. The CDR3 nucleotides read TGCAGTGCTAGGGGGCTAGCTAACACCGGGGAGCTGTTTTTT. Its protein is CSARGLANTGELFF.

This clonotype was seen more than once but under ten times. The rearrangement links TRBV27 to TRBJ2-3; D might be TRBD2 (5 bases). Germline CDR1 MNHEY, CDR2 SMNVEV (reference sequence). V shed 6 bases and J shed 4 bases, with 14 bases lying between them. The CDR3 runs 14 residues. The CDR3 loop is CASSTGVGADTQYF. In DNA form, the CDR3 reads TGTGCCAGCAGCACCGGAGTCGGGGCAGATACGCAGTATTTT.

Many counts were recorded for this clonotype. The chain has TRBV10-3 and TRBJ2-2; a weak D match, TRBD2 (6 bases). The CDR3 contains 13 residues. Trimming pared 11 bases from V and 0 bases from J, leaving 10 bases between. CDR1 ENHRY and CDR2 SYGVKD come from the germline V gene. DNA for the CDR3: TGTGCCGCTGGGACTCCGAACACCGGGGAGCTGTTTTTT. It translates to CAAGTPNTGELFF.

This clonotype was recorded a few times. The chain employs TRBV5-1 and TRBJ1-2; 12 bases are a match to TRBD1. The V gene end was trimmed by 4 bases and the J gene end by 6 bases; junction bases not matched to a gene: 10. The CDR3 runs 16 residues. Germline assignment: CDR1 SGHRS and CDR2 YFSETQ. CDR3 coding DNA: TGCGCCAGCAGCCCGTACCCGGGACAGGGGGCGAATGGCTACACCTTC. This gives the protein CASSPYPGQGANGYTF.

This clonotype was counted between two and nine times. The J gene is TRBJ1-4, the V gene TRBV6-2 or TRBV6-3; D perhaps matches TRBD1 (5 bases). The CDR3 has 14 amino acids. Trimming cost V 6 bases and J 7 bases, with 15 bases left between them. CDR1 MNHEY and CDR2 SVGEGT come from the germline V gene. CDR3 sequence (DNA): TGTGCCAGCAGGCCGACCGGGACGTCTGAAAAACTGTTTTTT. This translates into CASRPTGTSEKLFF.

A few counts support this clonotype. V and J are TRBV6-1 and TRBJ2-5, with TRBD2 identical over 7 bases. Germline CDR1 reads MNHNS; CDR2 reads SASEGT. Trimming took 6 bases from V and 4 from J; bases not matched to a gene: 14. This CDR3 comprises 16 residues. The CDR3 reads CASRLAARERGETQYF. Here the CDR3 DNA reads TGTGCCAGCAGGCTAGCGGCGAGGGAAAGGGGAGAGACCCAGTACTTC.

This chain links TRBV5-4 with TRBJ2-7, with 7 positions matching TRBD1. Trimming removed 3 bases from V and 1 base from J; junction bases left unmatched: 4. CDR1 SGHNT and CDR2 YYREEE come from the germline V gene (reference sequence). The CDR3 runs 14 residues. The CDR3 coding sequence is TGTGCCAGCAGCTCACCGACAGGGTCCTACGAGCAGTACTTC. Protein sequence: CASSSPTGSYEQYF.

The chain links TRBV19 to TRBJ2-5; 8 bases are a match to TRBD2. The germline V gene has CDR1 LNHDA and CDR2 SQIVND (reference sequence). V lost 6 bases and J lost 5; bases outside the gene matches: 8. The CDR3 extends over 14 amino acids. The CDR3 protein is CASRDGRAFETQYF. The CDR3 coding sequence is TGTGCCAGTAGAGACGGGAGGGCCTTTGAGACCCAGTACTTC.

The table lists this clonotype with a few counts. V gene TRBV18 combines with J gene TRBJ2-1; no definite D call. The germline V gene has CDR1 KGHSH and CDR2 LQKENI. Trimming pared 2 bases from V and 0 bases from J, leaving 11 bases between. This CDR3 has 16 residues. The chain's CDR3 is CASSPNGRSSYNEQFF. As DNA, the CDR3 is TGTGCCAGCTCACCAAACGGACGAAGCTCCTACAATGAGCAGTTCTTC.

This clonotype was observed a handful of times. The chain links TRBV7-3 to TRBJ2-7; D is unresolved. V dropped 3 bases and J dropped 0 bases, with 9 bases sitting between them. The CDR3 contains 14 residues. Looked up from germline, CDR1 is SGHTA and CDR2 is FQGTGA. CDR3 in DNA: TGTGCCAGCAGCTTGAGCGCGTCCTCCTACGAGCAGTACTTC. Translating gives CASSLSASSYEQYF.

This clonotype was counted a few times. The chain recombines TRBV6-2 or TRBV6-3 with TRBJ1-5; 7 bases agree with TRBD1. The V and J ends lost 6 bases and 6 bases, in that order; junction bases with no gene match: 5. In germline, CDR1 is MNHEY, CDR2 SVGEGT. CDR3 length: 13 amino acids. The CDR3 region has the DNA TGTGCCAGCAGACGACAGGGTGGTCAGCCCCAGCATTTT. Its translation is CASRRQGGQPQHF.